This TCR beta chain is from a study of T cells in tuberculosis. Study overall: A South African cohort included IGRA-negative adolescents, latently infected IGRA-positive adolescents and adults with active tuberculosis.

The CDR3 contains 17 residues. Germline assignment: CDR1 SGHTA and CDR2 FQGNSA. The V segment lost 4 bases and the J segment 4 bases; nucleotides outside the gene matches: 14. Some clones are missing from TCRdb's copy, which holds only in-frame ones; the method was immunoSEQ multiplex PCR. The table has 7,500 to 8,500 clones, approximately 95% seen once. This chain links TRBV7-2 with TRBJ2-5; TRBD2 matches at 8 bases. This clonotype was obtained from an adult with tuberculosis. The sample consisted of PBMCs. The CDR3 DNA sequence: TGTGCCAGCAGCTCCGACCTAGAAGCGGGGGTAGCAGAGACCCAGTACTTC. Protein product: CASSSDLEAGVAETQYF.